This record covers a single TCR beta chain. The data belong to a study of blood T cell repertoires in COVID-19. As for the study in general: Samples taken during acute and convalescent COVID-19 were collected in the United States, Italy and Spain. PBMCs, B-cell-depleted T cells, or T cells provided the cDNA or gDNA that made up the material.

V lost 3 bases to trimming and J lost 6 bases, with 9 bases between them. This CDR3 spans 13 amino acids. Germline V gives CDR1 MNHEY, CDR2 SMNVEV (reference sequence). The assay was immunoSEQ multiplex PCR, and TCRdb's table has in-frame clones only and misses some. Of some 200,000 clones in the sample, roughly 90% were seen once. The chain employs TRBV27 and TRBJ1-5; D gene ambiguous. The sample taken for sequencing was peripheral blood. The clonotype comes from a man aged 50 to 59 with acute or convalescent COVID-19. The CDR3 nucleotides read TGTGCCAGCAGTTTTTTGGCTGGTCAGCCCCAGCATTTT. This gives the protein CASSFLAGQPQHF.